This TCR beta chain appears in the sequencing data of a study of shared clonotypes between healthy human individuals. The CDR3 spans 14 residues. The V gene end was trimmed by 6 bases and the J gene end by 4 bases; junction bases not matched to a gene: 8. Per the germline V gene, CDR1 is SQVTM and CDR2 is ANQGSEA. The method was immunoSEQ multiplex PCR; TCRdb's version includes in-frame clones alone and lacks a portion of them. Among around 2,000,000 clones listed, roughly 91% were seen once. CD45RO-negative CD8 cells positively selected for CCR7 made up the naive population, which excluded terminally differentiated effector memory CD45RA+ cells.

This chain joins TRBV29-1 and TRBJ2-7; 11 bases align to TRBD1. Sequences were obtained from naive CD8+ T cells from PBMCs. The TCR comes from a man younger than 35 in good health. Some clones in this sample may be carry-over from other donors' samples. CDR3 bases: TGCAGCGTCGTAAACCGGGACAGGGGGTACGAGCAGTACTTC. Protein sequence: CSVVNRDRGYEQYF.